This T cell receptor beta chain was captured in a study of blood T cell repertoires in COVID-19. The wider study: The United States, Italy and Spain provided the acute and convalescent COVID-19 samples.

Clones were read by immunoSEQ multiplex PCR, and TCRdb kept only the in-frame ones, dropping some. The data show 100,000 to 150,000 clones, about nine tenths seen once. V shed 0 bases, J shed 2 bases, and the junction held 5 bases outside the gene matches. Germline loops: CDR1 LNHNV, CDR2 YYDKDF (reference sequence). CDR3 size: 16 residues. The chain joins TRBV15 to TRBJ2-7; TRBD1 agrees at 9 bases. Source material: peripheral blood. The receptor was isolated from a man between 50 and 59 years old with acute or convalescent COVID-19. The CDR3 sequence is CATSRDKGTGTYEQYF. As DNA, the CDR3 is TGTGCCACCAGCAGAGACAAGGGGACAGGGACCTACGAGCAGTACTTC. Full variable domain (remainder filled in from reference TRBV15 and TRBJ2-7): DAMVIQNPRYQVTQFGKPVTLSCSQTLNHNVMYWYQQKSSQAPKLLFHYYDKDFNNEADTPDNFQSRRPNTSFCFLDIRSPGLGDTAMYLCATSRDKGTGTYEQYFGPGTRLTVT.